The clone carrying this T cell receptor beta chain was seen a single time. What it recognizes is unknown. This entry belongs to a study of cytomegalovirus exposure and HLA in healthy donors. Looking at the study overall: From about 180 million T cells, an earlier analysis saw approximately 110 million unique TCR beta sequences.

The CDR3 is 11 amino acids. Per the germline V gene, CDR1 is SGHVS and CDR2 is FNYEAQ. V was clipped by 5 bases and J by 8 bases, with 7 bases between them. The primer mix had 60 Vbeta and 13 Jbeta primers. Profiling relied on immunoSEQ multiplex PCR, and the TCRdb table lists in-frame clones only, not all of them. The sample lists approximately 150,000 clones; approximately 80% were seen once. Study-level results: There were some V segments, including TRBV6-2 and TRBV6-3, excluded as indistinguishable. Researchers counted around 180 TCR beta chains as cytomegalovirus-associated. In a later analysis, TCR beta V- and J-gene trimming was associated with a missense DCLRE1C variant.

What was sequenced was PBMCs. This sequence was found in a woman aged 40 to 50 in good health and CMV-seropositive. V and J are TRBV7-6 and TRBJ1-5; D is ambiguous. CDR3 DNA: TGTGCCAGCAGCCTCGAGGAGCCCCAGCATTTT. Translated, it gives CASSLEEPQHF.